This T cell receptor (beta chain) is from a study of T-cell memory formation after mild COVID-19. There are 18 residues in the CDR3. From germline, CDR1 is MNHEY and CDR2 SVGAGI. V gave up 0 bases and J gave up 1 base; unmatched junction bases: 6. TCRdb reprocessed the 5' RACE reads with MiXCR, giving one entry per CDR3 protein. The table shows about 190,000 distinct CDR3 sequences, with around 27% occurring only once. This clonotype was obtained from an adult woman who had mild COVID-19 (a few samples of this study predate the infection). Cell type and time point are not known. The V gene is TRBV6-5, the J gene TRBJ2-3; 11 bases are a match to TRBD2. Sequences were obtained from PBMCs or a T cell subset sorted from them (not recorded which). DNA for the CDR3: TGTGCCAGCAGTTACTCGGCTAGCGGGAGGTCGGGCACAGATACGCAGTATTTT. Translated, it gives CASSYSASGRSGTDTQYF.